This T cell receptor (beta chain) was documented in a study of T cells in Graves' hyperthyroidism and ophthalmopathy. For the study at large: The blood sample was taken at first diagnosis, before treatment began. Study-wide results and caveats: Blood samples included most of the expanded thyroid clonotypes exceeding 0.001. In validation, the model predicted ophthalmopathy. These predictions came a median roughly 6.5 months before onset.

Looked up from germline, CDR1 is SGHNT and CDR2 is YENEEA. The CDR3 is made up of 16 amino acids. Trimming cost V 2 bases and J 8 bases, with 16 bases left between them. TCR beta CDR3 regions were amplified from RNA. RT-PCR in the first round (using the HTBI primer set) targeted the TCR CDR3. TCRdb reanalysed the multiplex PCR reads using MiXCR and keeps one entry per CDR3 protein. Of roughly 380,000 distinct CDR3 sequences listed, around 13% are singletons. Concerning this clonotype: The antigen is unknown.

This sequence joins TRBV11-3 and TRBJ1-6; a weak D match, TRBD1 (5 bases). Sequencing was performed on blood. This receptor was taken from a woman aged 55-69 years with Graves' hyperthyroidism. The chain's CDR3 is CASSLKLTAGDSPLHF. The CDR3 nucleotides are TGTGCCAGCAGCTTAAAGTTGACAGCTGGTGATTCACCCCTCCACTTT.